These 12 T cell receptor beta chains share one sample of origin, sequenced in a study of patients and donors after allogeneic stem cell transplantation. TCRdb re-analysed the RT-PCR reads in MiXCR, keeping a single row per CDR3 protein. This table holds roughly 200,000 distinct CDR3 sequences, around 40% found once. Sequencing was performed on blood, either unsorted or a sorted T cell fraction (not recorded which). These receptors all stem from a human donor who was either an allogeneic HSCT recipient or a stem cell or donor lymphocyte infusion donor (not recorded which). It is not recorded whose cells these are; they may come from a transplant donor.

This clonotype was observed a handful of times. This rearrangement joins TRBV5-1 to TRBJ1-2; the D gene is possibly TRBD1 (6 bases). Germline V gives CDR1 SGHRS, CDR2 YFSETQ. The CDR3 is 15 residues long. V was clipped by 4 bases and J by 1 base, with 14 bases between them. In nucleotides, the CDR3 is TGCGCCAGCAGCACGGACAGTTTTCATAACTATGGCTACACCTTC. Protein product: CASSTDSFHNYGYTF.

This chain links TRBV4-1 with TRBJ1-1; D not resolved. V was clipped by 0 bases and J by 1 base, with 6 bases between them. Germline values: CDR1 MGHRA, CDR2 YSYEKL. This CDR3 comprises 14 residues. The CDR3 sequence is CASSQELTNTEAFF. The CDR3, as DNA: TGCGCCAGCAGCCAAGAACTCACGAACACTGAAGCTTTCTTT.

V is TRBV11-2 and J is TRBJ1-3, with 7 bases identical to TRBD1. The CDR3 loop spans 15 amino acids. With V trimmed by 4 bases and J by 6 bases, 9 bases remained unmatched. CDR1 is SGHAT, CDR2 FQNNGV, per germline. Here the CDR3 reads CASSSGQNSPNTIYF. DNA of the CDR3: TGTGCCAGCAGCTCGGGACAGAACTCTCCAAACACCATATATTTT.

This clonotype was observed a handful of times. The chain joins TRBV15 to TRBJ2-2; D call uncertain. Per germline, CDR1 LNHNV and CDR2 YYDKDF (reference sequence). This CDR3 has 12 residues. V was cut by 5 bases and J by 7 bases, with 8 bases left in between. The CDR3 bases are TGTGCCACCAGCTGGCCGGTCGGGGAGCTGTTTTTT. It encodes CATSWPVGELFF.

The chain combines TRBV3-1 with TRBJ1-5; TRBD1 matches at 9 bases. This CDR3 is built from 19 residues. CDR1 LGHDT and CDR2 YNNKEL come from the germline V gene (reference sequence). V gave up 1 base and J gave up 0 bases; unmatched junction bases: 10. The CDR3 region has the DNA TGTGCCAGCAGCCAAGGTAAACAGGGGGCCCGATATAGCAATCAGCCCCAGCATTTT. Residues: CASSQGKQGARYSNQPQHF.

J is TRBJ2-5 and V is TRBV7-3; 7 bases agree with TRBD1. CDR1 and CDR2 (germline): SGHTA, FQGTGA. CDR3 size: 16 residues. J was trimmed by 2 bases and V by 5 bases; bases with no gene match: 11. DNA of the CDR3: TGTGCCAGCAGCCCCCTAGGGGGCGGACTGCAAGAGACCCAGTACTTC. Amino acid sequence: CASSPLGGGLQETQYF.

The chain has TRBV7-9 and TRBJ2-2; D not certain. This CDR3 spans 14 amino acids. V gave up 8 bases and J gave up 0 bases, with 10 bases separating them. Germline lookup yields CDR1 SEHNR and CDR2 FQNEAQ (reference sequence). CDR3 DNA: TGTGCCAGCCCCTGGGCGCCGAACACCGGGGAGCTGTTTTTT. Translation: CASPWAPNTGELFF. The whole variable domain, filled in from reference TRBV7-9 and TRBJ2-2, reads DTGVSQNPRHKITKRGQNVTFRCDPISEHNRLYWYRQTLGQGPEFLTYFQNEAQLEKSRLLSDRFSAERPKGSFSTLEIQRTEQGDSAMYLCASPWAPNTGELFFGEGSRLTVL.

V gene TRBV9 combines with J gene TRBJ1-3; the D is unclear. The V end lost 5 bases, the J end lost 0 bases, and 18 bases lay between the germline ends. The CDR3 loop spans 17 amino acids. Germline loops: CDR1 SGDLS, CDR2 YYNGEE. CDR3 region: CASSRRPGGPSGNTIYF. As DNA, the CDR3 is TGTGCCAGCAGTAGAAGGCCGGGCGGCCCCTCTGGAAACACCATATATTTT.

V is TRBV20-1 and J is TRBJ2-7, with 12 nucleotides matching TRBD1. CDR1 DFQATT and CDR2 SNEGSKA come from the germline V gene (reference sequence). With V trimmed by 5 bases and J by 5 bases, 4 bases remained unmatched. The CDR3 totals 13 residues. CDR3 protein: CSAPGTGGNEQYF. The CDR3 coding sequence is TGCAGTGCTCCCGGGACAGGGGGCAACGAGCAGTACTTC.

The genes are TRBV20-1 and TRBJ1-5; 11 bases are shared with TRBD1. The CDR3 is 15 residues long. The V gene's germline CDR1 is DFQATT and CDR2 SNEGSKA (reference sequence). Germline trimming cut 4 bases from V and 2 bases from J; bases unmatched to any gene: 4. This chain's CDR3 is CSATPGQGGNQPQHF. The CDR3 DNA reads TGCAGTGCTACTCCGGGACAGGGGGGCAATCAGCCCCAGCATTTT.

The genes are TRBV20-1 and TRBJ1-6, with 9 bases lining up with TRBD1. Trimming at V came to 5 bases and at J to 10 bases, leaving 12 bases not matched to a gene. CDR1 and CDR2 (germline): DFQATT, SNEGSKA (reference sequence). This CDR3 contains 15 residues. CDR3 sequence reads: CSAGVTGGAGSPLHF. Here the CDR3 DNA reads TGCAGTGCTGGAGTAACAGGGGGCGCGGGATCACCCCTCCACTTT.

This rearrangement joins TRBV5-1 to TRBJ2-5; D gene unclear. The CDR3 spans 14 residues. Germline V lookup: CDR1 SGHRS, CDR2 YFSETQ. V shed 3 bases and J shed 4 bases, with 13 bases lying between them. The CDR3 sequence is CASSWATSGETQYF. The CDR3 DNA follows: TGCGCCAGCAGCTGGGCTACCTCGGGAGAGACCCAGTACTTC.